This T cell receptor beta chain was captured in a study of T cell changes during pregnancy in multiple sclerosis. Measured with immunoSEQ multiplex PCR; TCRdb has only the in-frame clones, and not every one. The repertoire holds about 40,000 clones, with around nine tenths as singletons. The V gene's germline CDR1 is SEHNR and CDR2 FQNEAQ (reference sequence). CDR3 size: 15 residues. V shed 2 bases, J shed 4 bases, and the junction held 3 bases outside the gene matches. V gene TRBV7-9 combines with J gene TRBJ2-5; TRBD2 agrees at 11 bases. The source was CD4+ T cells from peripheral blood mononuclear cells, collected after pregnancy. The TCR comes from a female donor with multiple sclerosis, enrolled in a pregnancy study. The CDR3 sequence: CASSLLAGGGETQYF. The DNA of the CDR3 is TGTGCCAGCAGCTTACTAGCGGGGGGCGGAGAGACCCAGTACTTC.